The 20 T cell receptor beta chains below all came from one sample that was sequenced in a study of T-cell memory formation after mild COVID-19. TCRdb independently ran MiXCR on the 5' RACE reads; one entry per CDR3 protein. The top ten hold under 25% of the sample, which has about 250,000 distinct CDR3 sequences, roughly 18% seen once. The sample taken for sequencing was PBMCs or a T cell subset sorted from them (not recorded which). Receptors originate from a man aged 18-30 years who had mild COVID-19 (a few samples of this study predate the infection). Cell type and time point are not known.

This clonotype was seen more than once but under ten times. The rearrangement links TRBV11-3 to TRBJ2-2; perhaps TRBD1 as D (6 bases). Trimming shortened V by 4 bases and J by 0 bases, and 12 bases separated the two germline ends. CDR1 and CDR2 from the germline V gene are SGHNT and YENEEA. The length of the CDR3 is 16 residues. The CDR3 DNA reads TGTGCCAGCAGCTCCCGGGACATCTCGAACACCGGGGAGCTGTTTTTT. It translates to CASSSRDISNTGELFF.

This clonotype was counted only a few times. The chain is built from TRBV12-3 or TRBV12-4 and TRBJ1-6, with D maybe TRBD1 (5 bases). V was clipped by 5 bases and J by 1 base, with 9 bases between them. The CDR3 consists of 15 residues. CDR3 loop: CASSPQGSYNSPLHF. The CDR3 coding sequence is TGTGCCAGCAGTCCCCAGGGATCCTATAATTCACCCCTCCACTTT.

The rearrangement uses TRBV7-9 and TRBJ1-4; 9 bases are a match to TRBD1. V shed 5 bases and J 6 bases; nucleotides not matched to a gene: 7. Germline CDR1 SEHNR, CDR2 FQNEAQ (reference sequence). The CDR3 has 15 amino acids. CDR3 protein: CASSRPGQGHEKLFF. The CDR3 DNA reads TGTGCCAGCAGCCGTCCGGGACAGGGTCATGAAAAACTGTTTTTT.

Only a few counts were recorded for this clonotype. The chain has TRBV7-8 and TRBJ2-3; D ambiguous. Germline CDR1 and CDR2: SGHVS and FQNEAQ. Deletions cut 5 bases from V and 5 bases from J, with 17 bases between. This CDR3 region has 15 residues. CDR3 residues: CASSPRFQERDTQYF. The CDR3 DNA sequence: TGTGCCAGCAGCCCCAGGTTCCAGGAAAGAGATACGCAGTATTTT.

This clonotype was detected only a few times. The chain employs TRBV5-1 and TRBJ1-4, with TRBD1 as a possible D gene (5 bases). The CDR3 length is 13 residues. Germline CDR1 SGHRS, CDR2 YFSETQ. V lost 4 bases and J 4 bases, leaving 8 bases between the germline ends. CDR3 protein: CASSRDVNEKLFF. In DNA, the CDR3 is TGCGCCAGCAGCCGGGACGTTAATGAAAAACTGTTTTTT.

This clonotype showed up many times. The V and J genes are TRBV28 and TRBJ2-3; 8 bases map to TRBD2. The CDR3 spans 13 residues. V shed 6 bases, J shed 3 bases, and the junction held 2 bases outside the gene matches. Germline CDR1 reads MDHEN; CDR2 reads SYDVKM. CDR3 bases: TGTGCCAGCAGCCGGGGGGGAACAGATACGCAGTATTTT. It is translated as CASSRGGTDTQYF.

In its sample, this clonotype was seen many times. V gene TRBV29-1 combines with J gene TRBJ2-1, with D perhaps given as TRBD1 or TRBD2 (6 bases each). Germline CDR1 is SQVTM and CDR2 is ANQGSEA. Trimming shortened V by 6 bases and J by 7 bases, and 19 bases separated the two germline ends. CDR3 size: 14 residues. This CDR3 reads CSVDGGGTGNEQFF. CDR3 DNA sequence: TGCAGCGTGGATGGAGGGGGAACCGGAAATGAGCAGTTCTTC.

This clonotype was picked up a small number of times. A much larger clone sits a single nucleotide away, making a read error possible. The rearrangement links TRBV6-5 to TRBJ2-3, with 10 bases lining up with TRBD2. CDR3 size: 15 residues. Germline V gene data show CDR1 as MNHEY and CDR2 as SVGAGI. V trimming: 5 bases; J trimming: 1 base; junction bases outside the gene matches: 3. CDR3 sequence (DNA): TGTGCCAGCAGTCCAACTAGCGGGGGCACAGATACGCAGTATTTT. Amino acid sequence: CASSPTSGGTDTQYF.

The chain recombines TRBV5-1 with TRBJ2-3, with D perhaps TRBD1 or TRBD2 (5 bases each). Germline loops: CDR1 SGHRS, CDR2 YFSETQ. This CDR3 has 14 residues. Trimming left V 2 bases short and J 4 bases short, with 11 bases between. Here the CDR3 DNA reads TGCGCCAGCAGCTTCGCAGGGCGGGCAGATACGCAGTATTTT. This translates into CASSFAGRADTQYF.

This clonotype occurred many times. The genes are TRBV10-2 and TRBJ2-5; TRBD2 is a possible D gene (5 bases). The V and J ends lost 4 bases and 4 bases respectively, with 7 bases between them. Germline CDR1 reads WSHSY; CDR2 reads SAAADI. CDR3 length equals 12 residues. CDR3 DNA: TGCGCCAGCAGTGCCGGAGGAGAGACCCAGTACTTC. It encodes CASSAGGETQYF.

There are a few counts of this clonotype. The chain joins TRBV7-2 to TRBJ1-1; 7 nucleotides match TRBD1. This CDR3 spans 16 amino acids. The ends lost 1 base at V and 1 base at J; junction bases unmatched: 6. CDR1 and CDR2 (germline): SGHTA, FQGNSA. The CDR3 DNA sequence: TGTGCCAGCAGCTTAGTTATCAGGACAGGGAACACTGAAGCTTTCTTT. It is translated as CASSLVIRTGNTEAFF.

The chain recombines TRBV28 with TRBJ1-5; possible D gene TRBD1, 5 bases. Trimming left V 1 base short and J 6 bases short, with 7 bases between. Germline lookup yields CDR1 MDHEN and CDR2 SYDVKM. The CDR3 contains 13 residues. In nucleotides, the CDR3 is TGTGCCAGCAGTTTATTGGGGACTCAGCCCCAGCATTTT. This translates into CASSLLGTQPQHF.

In this sample, this clonotype turned up a few times. The chain couples TRBV7-6 to TRBJ1-5; D unclear. Trimming cost V 0 bases and J 5 bases, with 11 bases left between them. Germline-derived CDR1 and CDR2 are SGHVS and FNYEAQ. CDR3 length: 15 amino acids. The CDR3 protein is CASSLAPGFDQPQHF. The CDR3 nucleotides are TGTGCCAGCAGCTTAGCGCCCGGGTTTGATCAGCCCCAGCATTTT.

The chain couples TRBV4-2 to TRBJ2-3, with D perhaps TRBD1 or TRBD2 (5 bases each). V dropped 3 bases and J dropped 2 bases, with 9 bases sitting between them. Germline loops: CDR1 LGHNA, CDR2 YNFKEQ. The CDR3 extends over 14 amino acids. This CDR3 reads CASSQGENTDTQYF. The CDR3, as DNA: TGTGCCAGCAGCCAGGGGGAAAACACAGATACGCAGTATTTT.

Ten or more counts support this clonotype. The chain links TRBV12-3 or TRBV12-4 to TRBJ1-3, with D perhaps TRBD1 (5 bases). The CDR3 has 11 residues. Between the trimmed V and J ends, which lost 1 base and 12 bases, there was a span of 7 bases. The CDR3 here is CASSLVQGIYF. CDR3 in DNA: TGTGCCAGCAGTTTAGTCCAGGGCATATATTTT.

The rearrangement links TRBV5-1 to TRBJ2-5; 7 bases fit TRBD1. With V trimmed by 2 bases and J by 1 base, 5 bases remained unmatched. The CDR3 runs 15 residues. Germline loops: CDR1 SGHRS, CDR2 YFSETQ. The CDR3 is CASSFLRTGQETQYF. For the CDR3, the DNA is TGCGCCAGCAGCTTTCTTCGGACAGGCCAAGAGACCCAGTACTTC.

Only a few counts were recorded for this clonotype. The J gene is TRBJ2-1, the V gene TRBV20-1, with a weak D call TRBD1 (5 bases). The CDR3 loop spans 12 amino acids. The V and J ends lost 5 bases and 10 bases respectively, with 15 bases between them. Germline values: CDR1 DFQATT, CDR2 SNEGSKA (reference sequence). CDR3 in DNA: TGCAGTGCTCCGCAGGGTTCTCAGGAGCAGTTCTTC. Translating gives CSAPQGSQEQFF.

V and J are TRBV24-1 and TRBJ2-3, with TRBD1 as a possible D gene (5 bases). Germline V gives CDR1 KGHDR, CDR2 SFDVKD. Trimming shortened V by 7 bases and J by 0 bases, and 10 bases separated the two germline ends. The CDR3 runs 14 residues. The CDR3 DNA is TGTGCCACCAGAGGGGCCAGGAGCACAGATACGCAGTATTTT. Translating it yields CATRGARSTDTQYF.

This clonotype was seen only once. DNA for the CDR3: TGTGCCAGCATCCATGACAGGTCCCGAGATGGCTACACCTTC. The encoded protein is CASIHDRSRDGYTF. The gene calls are TRBV6-1 and TRBJ1-2; possible D gene TRBD1, 6 bases. Trimming stripped 7 bases from V and 6 bases from J, with 18 bases between. Germline CDR1 MNHNS, CDR2 SASEGT. This CDR3 region has 14 residues.

This clonotype was found a few times. The chain couples TRBV12-3 or TRBV12-4 to TRBJ2-7; D is uncertain. V lost 2 bases and J lost 0, with 8 bases in between. The CDR3 extends over 14 amino acids. The CDR3 here is CASSLSQASYEQYV. As DNA, the CDR3 is TGTGCCAGCAGTTTAAGTCAGGCCTCCTACGAGCAGTACGTC.